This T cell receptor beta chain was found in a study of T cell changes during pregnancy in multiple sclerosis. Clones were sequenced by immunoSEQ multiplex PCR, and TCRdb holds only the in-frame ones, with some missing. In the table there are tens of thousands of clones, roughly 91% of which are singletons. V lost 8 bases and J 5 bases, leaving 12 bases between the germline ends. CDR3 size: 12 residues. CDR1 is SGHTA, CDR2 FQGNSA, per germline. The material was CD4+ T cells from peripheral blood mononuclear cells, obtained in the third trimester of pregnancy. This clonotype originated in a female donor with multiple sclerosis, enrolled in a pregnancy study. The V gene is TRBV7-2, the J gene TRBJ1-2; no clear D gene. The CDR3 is CASESRPYGYTF. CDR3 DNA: TGTGCCAGCGAGAGTCGTCCTTATGGCTACACCTTC.